The 18 T cell receptor beta chains given below trace back to one sample, sequenced in a study of T cell responses to AZD1222 COVID-19 vaccine (dated by TCRdb to about 2021). The time point label, read with the paper, signifies: about 28 days (+/-7) after the second vaccine dose. The library came from the immunoSEQ multiplex PCR assay. Held by TCRdb, this immuneACCESS table contains in-frame sequences only and omits some clones. Under half of the omission traces to an unresolved V gene where checked; the cause of the rest is unknown. In this sample the table shows fewer than 200,000 clones, roughly 89% of which occur a single time. The top ten clonotypes cover over 1% of the sample. The material was peripheral blood, obtained 28 days after the second AZD1222 dose. The receptors were sampled from an adult who received the AZD1222 COVID-19 vaccine.

J is TRBJ1-6 and V is TRBV9, with a tentative D call TRBD1 (5 bases). Trimming shortened V by 0 bases and J by 7 bases, and 17 bases separated the two germline ends. Germline-derived CDR1 and CDR2 are SGDLS and YYNGEE. This CDR3 has 17 amino acids. As DNA, the CDR3 is TGTGCCAGCAGCGTAGCGGGAGGGGCGCGGATCAATTCACCCCTCCACTTT. Its translation: CASSVAGGARINSPLHF.

This chain uses TRBV27 with TRBJ2-1; D ambiguous. CDR3 length: 15 residues. The germline gives CDR1 MNHEY, CDR2 SMNVEV (reference sequence). V was shortened by 4 bases and J by 0 bases, with 10 bases between the two germline ends. The CDR3 loop reads CASSYQDDSYNEQFF. DNA for the CDR3: TGTGCCAGCAGTTATCAGGACGACTCCTACAATGAGCAGTTCTTC.

This rearrangement joins TRBV2 to TRBJ1-5; no clear D. The germline CDR1 and CDR2 sequences are SNHLY and FYNNEI. V lost 6 bases, J lost 2 bases, and 20 bases lay in between. The CDR3 totals 17 residues. CDR3 sequence (DNA): TGTGCCAGCAGCCCCAAACGTCAGGCTTATGGCAATCAGCCCCAGCATTTT. Translated, it gives CASSPKRQAYGNQPQHF.

This clone was counted once. The rearrangement uses TRBV13 and TRBJ2-7; TRBD1 matches 10 bases. The J segment lost 1 base and the V segment lost 3 bases, leaving 3 bases of the junction unmatched. The CDR3 sequence is 15 residues long. CDR1 is PRHDT and CDR2 is FYEKMQ in the germline V gene (reference sequence). The CDR3 sequence is CASSFRQGASYEQYF. Here the CDR3 DNA reads TGTGCCAGCAGCTTCAGACAGGGGGCTTCCTACGAGCAGTACTTC.

The chain joins TRBV20-1 to TRBJ1-5; the D is unclear. CDR1 is DFQATT and CDR2 is SNEGSKA in the germline V gene (reference sequence). V was cut by 3 bases and J by 1 base, with 10 bases left in between. The CDR3 is 14 amino acids. This CDR3 is CSASGWMSNQPQHF. The CDR3 region has the DNA TGCAGTGCTAGTGGTTGGATGAGCAATCAGCCCCAGCATTTT.

The gene calls are TRBV3-1 (or the pseudogene TRBV3-2) and TRBJ1-1, with D unclear. Germline V gives CDR1 LGHDT, CDR2 YNNKEL (reference sequence). Trimming took off 4 bases at V and 5 bases at J, with 14 bases between the two ends. This CDR3 contains 14 residues. The CDR3 nucleotides read TGTGCCAGCAGCCCTTTGCTAGGGAGTACTGAAGCTTTCTTT. Translation gives CASSPLLGSTEAFF.

Details on this clone: Other nucleotide sequences from this sample produce the same CDR3. V is TRBV3-1 (or the pseudogene TRBV3-2) and J is TRBJ1-6; possibly TRBD1 for D (5 bases). Germline CDR1 LGHDT, CDR2 YNNKEL (reference sequence). The CDR3 contains 13 residues. V gave up 1 base and J gave up 7 bases, with 5 bases separating them. In DNA, the CDR3 is TGTGCCAGCAGCCAAGGGGGGAATTCACCCCTCCACTTT. Protein sequence: CASSQGGNSPLHF.

The rearrangement links TRBV3-1 (or the pseudogene TRBV3-2) to TRBJ1-2; weak D call: TRBD1 (6 bases). CDR1 LGHDT and CDR2 YNNKEL come from the germline V gene (reference sequence). V shed 3 bases and J shed 7 bases, with 18 bases lying between them. The length of the CDR3 is 15 residues. CDR3 nucleotide sequence: TGTGCCAGCAGCCACCACGACAGGAAGGAAAGTGGCTACACCTTC. Translating it yields CASSHHDRKESGYTF.

V is TRBV7-2 and J is TRBJ2-3; TRBD2 agrees at 11 bases. The CDR3 totals 16 residues. The germline gives CDR1 SGHTA, CDR2 FQGNSA. With V trimmed by 3 bases and J by 2 bases, 4 bases remained unmatched. CDR3 nucleotides: TGTGCCAGCAGCTTTACTAGCGGGGGATACACAGATACGCAGTATTTT. Encoded protein: CASSFTSGGYTDTQYF. Full variable domain (outside the CDR3, taken from reference TRBV7-2 and TRBJ2-3): GAGVSQSPSNKVTEKGKDVELRCDPISGHTALYWYRQSLGQGLEFLIYFQGNSAPDKSGLPSDRFSAERTGGSVSTLTIQRTQQEDSAVYLCASSFTSGGYTDTQYFGPGTRLTVL.

The chain's CDR3 is CASSLAGDSYEQYF. CDR3 sequence (DNA): TGTGCCAGCAGCTTAGCTGGGGATAGCTACGAGCAGTACTTC. This chain connects TRBV7-8 to TRBJ2-7; D uncertain. The V gene lost 0 bases and the J gene lost 3 bases, with 9 bases spanning the gap. Germline-derived CDR1 and CDR2 are SGHVS and FQNEAQ. This CDR3 contains 14 residues.

The chain employs TRBV15 and TRBJ1-6; the match to TRBD1 covers 7 bases. CDR1 and CDR2 from the germline V gene are LNHNV and YYDKDF (reference sequence). The CDR3 consists of 18 residues. After removal of 0 bases from V and 9 bases from J, the junction contained 14 bases not matched to a gene. DNA for the CDR3: TGTGCCACCAGCAGAGAAAGCCCGGGACAGTCAGTTAGTTCACCCCTCCACTTT. It is translated as CATSRESPGQSVSSPLHF. Variable domain in full (rest from reference TRBV15 and TRBJ1-6): DAMVIQNPRYQVTQFGKPVTLSCSQTLNHNVMYWYQQKSSQAPKLLFHYYDKDFNNEADTPDNFQSRRPNTSFCFLDIRSPGLGDTAMYLCATSRESPGQSVSSPLHFGNGTRLTVT.

In DNA, the CDR3 is TGTGCCAGCAGTCCGCGGCACAGCTCTCAGCCCCAGCATTTT. As protein: CASSPRHSSQPQHF. V usage is TRBV6-5 and J usage is TRBJ1-5; D not certain. Trimming took 5 bases from V and 6 from J, leaving 14 bases between them. Germline assignment: CDR1 MNHEY and CDR2 SVGAGI. The CDR3 runs to 14 residues.

V usage is TRBV6-5 and J usage is TRBJ1-2; 8 bases map to TRBD1. The V and J ends lost 6 bases and 4 bases, in that order; junction bases with no gene match: 4. Germline V gene sequence: CDR1 MNHEY, CDR2 SVGAGI. The CDR3 is made up of 13 amino acids. The CDR3 sequence is CASSLTGGYGYTF. CDR3 nucleotide sequence: TGTGCCAGCAGCTTAACAGGGGGCTATGGCTACACCTTC.

The chain recombines TRBV5-5 with TRBJ2-3; TRBD2 might be the D (5 bases). The ends were cut back, 0 bases at V and 1 base at J, with 9 bases in the middle. The CDR3 loop spans 15 amino acids. Looked up from germline, CDR1 is SGHKS and CDR2 is YYEKEE (reference sequence). CDR3 sequence: CASSLASLRTDTQYF. In nucleotides, the CDR3 is TGTGCCAGCAGCTTGGCTAGCCTCCGCACAGATACGCAGTATTTT.

The chain employs TRBV14 and TRBJ2-7; TRBD2 agrees at 11 bases. The CDR3 consists of 15 residues. Germline CDR1 SGHDN, CDR2 FVKESK. With 6 bases clipped from V and 3 bases from J, the junction kept 7 bases outside the gene matches. In DNA, the CDR3 is TGTGCCAGCAGATCCTCTAGCGGGGGGCTCTACGAGCAGTACTTC. Translated, it gives CASRSSSGGLYEQYF.

The chain combines TRBV27 with TRBJ2-7; 8 nucleotides match TRBD1. The CDR3 loop spans 16 amino acids. The V gene's germline CDR1 is MNHEY and CDR2 SMNVEV (reference sequence). With V trimmed by 5 bases and J by 1 base, 10 bases remained unmatched. CDR3 loop: CASSPEGTGVSYEQYF. CDR3 coding DNA: TGTGCCAGCAGTCCCGAAGGGACAGGTGTATCCTACGAGCAGTACTTC.

The genes are TRBV5-1 and TRBJ2-2; D is unclear. The CDR3 loop spans 14 amino acids. With 0 bases removed from V and 1 base from J, the gap between germline ends came to 4 bases. The germline gives CDR1 SGHRS, CDR2 YFSETQ. CDR3 DNA sequence: TGCGCCAGCAGCTTGGGCGGGAACACCGGGGAGCTGTTTTTT. This translates into CASSLGGNTGELFF.

This chain uses TRBV5-8 with TRBJ2-7; possibly TRBD1 for D (5 bases). Trimming shortened V by 4 bases and J by 2 bases, and 16 bases separated the two germline ends. The V gene's germline CDR1 is SGHTS and CDR2 YDEGEE. CDR3 length equals 15 residues. CDR3 DNA sequence: TGTGCCAGCAGCCCCGATGTGGTGGGGCCCTACGAGCAGTACTTC. Protein sequence: CASSPDVVGPYEQYF.